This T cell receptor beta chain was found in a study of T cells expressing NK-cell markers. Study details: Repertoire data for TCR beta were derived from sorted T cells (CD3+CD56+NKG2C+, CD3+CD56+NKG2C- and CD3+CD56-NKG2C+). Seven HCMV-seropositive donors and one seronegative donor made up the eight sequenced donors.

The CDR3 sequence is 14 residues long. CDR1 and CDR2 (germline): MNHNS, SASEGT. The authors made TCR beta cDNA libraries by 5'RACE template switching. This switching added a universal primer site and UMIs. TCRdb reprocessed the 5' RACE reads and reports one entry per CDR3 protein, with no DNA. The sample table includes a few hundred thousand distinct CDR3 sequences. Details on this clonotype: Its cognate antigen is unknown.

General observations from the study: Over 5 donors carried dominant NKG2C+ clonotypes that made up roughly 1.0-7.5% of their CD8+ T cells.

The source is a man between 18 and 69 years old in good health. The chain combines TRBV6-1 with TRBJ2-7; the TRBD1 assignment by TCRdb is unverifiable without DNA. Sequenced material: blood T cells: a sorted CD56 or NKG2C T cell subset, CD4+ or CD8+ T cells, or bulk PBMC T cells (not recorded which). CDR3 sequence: CASTRVRGGGEQYF.